This T cell receptor (beta chain) derives from a study of tumor-infiltrating lymphocytes in primary liver carcinoma. Study-level information: These were node-negative, non-metastatic T1-T3 tumors of 4.2 to 10 cm. Study observations and caveats: Just about 7.5-24% of leading clones were found in every one of five regions.

The researchers produced TCR beta cDNA from around 500 ng total RNA with a constant-region primer. Three rounds of nested multiplex PCR with slightly modified ARM-PCR produced TCR beta libraries. For approximately 10 cycles apiece, the opening two PCR rounds ran with TRBV1-TRBV30 forward primers and a C-beta reverse primer. TCRdb ran MiXCR on the multiplex PCR reads and lists one entry per CDR3 protein. The sample gives roughly 78,000 distinct CDR3 sequences, 71% of which show up once; roughly 13% is in the top ten. CDR3 size: 15 residues. Trimming removed 1 base at V and 5 bases at J, with 15 bases between. Germline loops: CDR1 SGHRS, CDR2 YFSETQ. For each extraction, RNA and DNA were obtained together from around 20-30 mg of unsorted bulk tissue. This clonotype was observed a handful of times. Its antigen is unknown. A read error is possible here, since a much larger clone lies one base away.

The chain has TRBV5-1 and TRBJ2-5; D might be TRBD1 or TRBD2, each matching 5 bases. What was sequenced was liver tumor tissue from sampling region 4. Indicated subset: tumor region T4, right-lateral pole. The sequence came from a woman aged 60-70 years with primary liver carcinoma and hepatitis B virus infection. The CDR3 reads CASSLLSGAEETQYF. CDR3 nucleotides: TGCGCCAGCAGCTTGCTCTCCGGGGCCGAGGAGACCCAGTACTTC.